Following are 19 T cell receptor beta chains from one sample sequenced in a study of blood T cell repertoires in COVID-19. Sequencing was performed with immunoSEQ multiplex PCR; in TCRdb, only in-frame clones are kept and a portion is missing. The sample comprises 200,000 to 300,000 clones, roughly 85% of which are singletons, and approximately 8.2% rests with the top ten. Material: PBMCs or T cells enriched from blood (not recorded which). These receptors were obtained from a woman aged 45-60 years with acute COVID-19.

The chain carries TRBV6-5 and TRBJ1-6, with no clear D. The germline gives CDR1 MNHEY, CDR2 SVGAGI. This CDR3 is 14 amino acids long. The V end was cut by 7 bases, the J end by 10 bases, with 17 bases between. The chain's CDR3 is CASNERQARSPLHF. In nucleotides, the CDR3 is TGTGCCAGCAACGAGCGGCAGGCAAGATCACCCCTCCACTTT.

The chain couples TRBV9 to TRBJ1-1; D perhaps matches TRBD1 (6 bases). The CDR3 spans 15 residues. V was trimmed by 2 bases and J by 3 bases, leaving 14 bases between them. The germline CDR1 and CDR2 sequences are SGDLS and YYNGEE. The CDR3 reads CASSVLVGGDTEAFF. CDR3 in DNA: TGTGCCAGCAGCGTCCTCGTAGGGGGTGACACTGAAGCTTTCTTT.

This clone has a handful of counts. The V and J genes are TRBV27 and TRBJ1-5, with 8 nucleotides matching TRBD1. The CDR3 is 15 amino acids. Germline CDR1 MNHEY, CDR2 SMNVEV (reference sequence). Trimming cost V 6 bases and J 2 bases; bases outside gene matches: 6. The CDR3 spells CASSHGQGRNQPQHF. For the CDR3, the DNA is TGTGCCAGCAGCCACGGACAGGGCCGCAATCAGCCCCAGCATTTT.

J is TRBJ1-2 and V is TRBV4-1, with D perhaps TRBD1 (6 bases). Germline V lookup: CDR1 MGHRA, CDR2 YSYEKL. The CDR3 sequence is 13 residues long. V was trimmed by 8 bases and J by 8 bases, leaving 18 bases between them. The CDR3 region has the DNA TGCGCCAGCGATAAAGGGGGATCGGAGGGCTACACCTTC. It encodes CASDKGGSEGYTF.

This rearrangement joins TRBV4-3 to TRBJ2-1; 8 positions match TRBD1. This CDR3 is 15 amino acids long. Germline loops: CDR1 LGHNA, CDR2 YSLEER. The V and J ends lost 5 bases and 6 bases, in that order; junction bases with no gene match: 9. The DNA for the CDR3 is TGCGCCAGCAGCTATTCCCCGGACAGGGTCAATGAGCAGTTCTTC. The encoded protein is CASSYSPDRVNEQFF.

This chain joins TRBV29-1 and TRBJ1-2, with D possibly TRBD1 on 6 matching bases. Trimming stripped 6 bases from V and 5 bases from J, with 19 bases between. CDR1 SQVTM and CDR2 ANQGSEA come from the germline V gene. The CDR3 is made up of 14 amino acids. CDR3 loop: CSVLRDIAGYGYTF. CDR3 DNA: TGCAGCGTCCTCCGGGACATTGCCGGATATGGCTACACCTTC.

The chain joins TRBV11-3 to TRBJ1-1; D ambiguous. There are 13 residues in the CDR3. The germline V gene encodes CDR1 SGHNT and CDR2 YENEEA. Deletions cut 3 bases from V and 7 bases from J, with 12 bases between. The CDR3 region is CASSFGPTGEAFF. The CDR3 bases are TGTGCCAGCAGCTTTGGGCCCACCGGTGAAGCTTTCTTT.

The V gene is TRBV4-1, the J gene TRBJ1-5; the match to TRBD1 covers 8 bases. The germline V gene encodes CDR1 MGHRA and CDR2 YSYEKL. The CDR3 is 16 residues long. The V and J ends lost 0 bases and 3 bases, in that order; junction bases with no gene match: 4. This CDR3 is CASSQDKDRVNQPQHF. CDR3 nucleotide sequence: TGCGCCAGCAGCCAAGATAAGGACAGGGTCAATCAGCCCCAGCATTTT.

This chain uses TRBV5-1 with TRBJ2-1; the match to TRBD2 covers 11 bases. This CDR3 spans 15 amino acids. Per germline, CDR1 SGHRS and CDR2 YFSETQ. V lost 3 bases and J lost 5; bases outside the gene matches: 4. Here the CDR3 reads CASSSVAGGNNEQFF. The CDR3, as DNA: TGCGCCAGCAGCTCTGTAGCGGGGGGGAACAATGAGCAGTTCTTC.

The rearrangement links TRBV5-1 to TRBJ1-4, with 9 bases fitting TRBD1. The CDR3 consists of 15 residues. Germline assignment: CDR1 SGHRS and CDR2 YFSETQ. With 3 bases clipped from V and 5 bases from J, the junction kept 5 bases outside the gene matches. The CDR3: CASSWVGTGNEKLFF. The CDR3 DNA sequence: TGCGCCAGCAGCTGGGTCGGGACAGGGAATGAAAAACTGTTTTTT.

V usage is TRBV7-2 and J usage is TRBJ2-6; D remains unclear. The CDR3 extends over 16 amino acids. Germline loops: CDR1 SGHTA, CDR2 FQGNSA. V was trimmed by 5 bases and J by 0 bases, leaving 11 bases between them. In DNA, the CDR3 is TGTGCCAGCAGCGCTTACTTTGGCTCTGGGGCCAACGTCCTGACTTTC. As protein: CASSAYFGSGANVLTF.

The rearrangement joins TRBV6-2 or TRBV6-3 to TRBJ2-2; D is unclear. CDR1 and CDR2 (germline): MNHEY, SVGEGT. V dropped 5 bases and J dropped 6 bases, with 13 bases sitting between them. CDR3 length: 14 amino acids. The CDR3 here is CASSHPISPGELFF. Written as DNA, the CDR3 is TGTGCCAGCAGTCACCCAATTAGCCCCGGGGAGCTGTTTTTT.

This sequence joins TRBV15 and TRBJ1-1; 8 bases fit TRBD1. CDR3 length: 14 residues. CDR1 is LNHNV and CDR2 is YYDKDF in the germline V gene (reference sequence). V lost 5 bases and J lost 1; bases outside the gene matches: 3. The CDR3 region is CATSGGTGNTEAFF. The CDR3 bases are TGTGCCACCAGCGGAGGGACAGGGAACACTGAAGCTTTCTTT. Complete variable domain (other parts from reference TRBV15 and TRBJ1-1): DAMVIQNPRYQVTQFGKPVTLSCSQTLNHNVMYWYQQKSSQAPKLLFHYYDKDFNNEADTPDNFQSRRPNTSFCFLDIRSPGLGDTAMYLCATSGGTGNTEAFFGQGTRLTVV.

The chain carries TRBV19 and TRBJ1-3; D is undetermined. Germline V gives CDR1 LNHDA, CDR2 SQIVND (reference sequence). Trimming pared 3 bases from V and 7 bases from J, leaving 4 bases between. The CDR3 loop spans 11 amino acids. This CDR3 reads CASSMANTIYF. Here the CDR3 DNA reads TGTGCCAGTAGTATGGCTAACACCATATATTTT.

The CDR3 nucleotides read TGTGCCAGCAGTTTAAACAGTTTTAGCAATCAGCCCCAGCATTTT. Encoded protein: CASSLNSFSNQPQHF. The chain recombines TRBV27 with TRBJ1-5; D is undetermined. CDR1 MNHEY and CDR2 SMNVEV come from the germline V gene (reference sequence). The CDR3 loop spans 15 amino acids. Trimming stripped 2 bases from V and 0 bases from J, with 8 bases between.

This chain links TRBV6-1 with TRBJ1-2; D not certain. The germline V gene encodes CDR1 MNHNS and CDR2 SASEGT. Trimming shortened V by 2 bases and J by 5 bases, and 18 bases separated the two germline ends. The CDR3 runs 16 residues. DNA for the CDR3: TGTGCCAGCAGTGAATGGGAGAGAGACTCTGCTTATGGCTACACCTTC. Residues: CASSEWERDSAYGYTF.

This sequence joins TRBV2 and TRBJ1-2, with D hard to call. The V end lost 6 bases, the J end lost 3 bases, and 8 bases lay between the germline ends. This CDR3 spans 12 amino acids. Germline-derived CDR1 and CDR2 are SNHLY and FYNNEI. In DNA, the CDR3 is TGTGCCAGCAGCGGGGAGGACTATGGCTACACCTTC. Its translation is CASSGEDYGYTF.

This clone was recorded once. The rearrangement joins TRBV4-3 to TRBJ1-1; perhaps TRBD1 as D (6 bases). Germline lookup yields CDR1 LGHNA and CDR2 YSLEER. Trimming removed 4 bases from V and 1 base from J, with 13 bases in between. This CDR3 region has 15 residues. CDR3 region: CASSPSRGANTEAFF. The CDR3, as DNA: TGCGCCAGCAGCCCAAGCAGGGGAGCGAACACTGAAGCTTTCTTT.

This clone was recorded a few times. CDR3 DNA sequence: TGTGCCAGCAGTCCCAGTAGAAGCGGGGACCTATCCTACGAGCAGTACTTC. Encoded protein: CASSPSRSGDLSYEQYF. V is TRBV6-6 and J is TRBJ2-7; TRBD2 matches at 7 bases. Germline V CDR1 and CDR2: MNHNY, SVGAGI (reference sequence). The length of the CDR3 is 17 residues. Losses at the gene ends were 5 bases for V and 1 base for J; bases not matched to a gene: 14.